The sequence of this T cell receptor beta chain was determined in a study of blood T cells in healthy people across ages (dated by TCRdb to about 2015). Regarding the research as a whole: In model experiments, roughly one uniquely barcoded TCR beta cDNA molecule per two T cells was captured by template switching. Age-related changes in TCR beta repertoire diversity were measured in the study by deep sequencing normalized with unique cDNA molecular identifiers. To avoid experimental bias, donors of different ages were spread randomly across the sequencing lanes. Donors were grouped into four age groups: young (average approximately 15 years), middle-aged (around 39), aged (62) and long-lived (about 90). Using the same blood draw, the study looked at two additional independent replicas of 1 million unique cDNA reads for two donors, one aged 18 to 30 and the other aged 80 or older. The paper's findings and limits, for the study overall: A strong correlation was found between observed TCR beta diversity and the percentage of naive T cells measured by flow cytometry. Estimates of total diversity based on one million sequenced T cells were considered lower bounds and underestimates. Compared with the aged group, more naive CD4+ T cells, fewer expanded clones and increased TCR diversity were shown by the long-lived group, suggesting age selection. Donor CMV infection status was unknown, potentially confounding age-related changes in expanded clonotypes. As age increased, observed TCR beta diversity per million T cells dropped in a roughly linear way, and a significant reduction was already evident by age roughly 40. Bulk unsorted PBMC profiling prevented conclusive comparison of naive and antigen-experienced compartments.

Trimming at the junction amounts to 0 bases on V and 1 base on J, and the germline ends lie 18 bases apart. Sequences LGHDT (CDR1) and YNNKEL (CDR2) are obtained from the germline V gene (reference sequence). The CDR3 covers 18 residues, taking in both the cysteine and the phenylalanine. Here the CDR3 DNA is all that survives: 54 bases in frame from base 1. Libraries were prepared through 5' RACE. Sequencing relied on an Illumina HiSeq 2500. A second PCR of about 7 to 12 cycles was run with a J-beta primer mix and a sample-barcoded 5' primer. A unique molecular identifier was introduced onto each TCR beta cDNA molecule by a template-switch 5' adaptor carrying 12 random nucleotides. At least 2.5 million CDR3-containing paired-end reads were obtained from each sample. The Mint cDNA synthesis kit, primed by a TRBC-specific oligonucleotide, was used to synthesize first-strand cDNA from all RNA. Following uracil-DNA glycosylase treatment, all cDNA underwent a first 18-cycle PCR with the universal primers M1SS and BC2_uni_R. For the original study's pipeline: For normalization, 1 million high-quality reads were randomly selected from each sample, with every read carrying a distinct molecular identifier. Reads sharing molecular identifiers were discarded rather than binned into consensus sequences. MiTCR, with a Q25 quality threshold and the strictest error-elimination algorithm, was used for CDR3 identification, clonotype clustering and error correction. Lower-bound total TCR beta diversity was estimated with a nonparametric unseen species model using Euler transformation. TCRdb took the public reads, trimmed them with fastp at Q25, ran MiXCR for clone calling and kept in-frame beta chains. When rows share a CDR3 protein, they turn into one entry using the most common DNA and genes. The V and J calls and clone size come from TCRdb's table, not from the authors' own analysis. This sample gives hundreds of thousands of distinct CDR3 sequences in total; more than 40% of them show up just once. 25% to 35% of the sample is held by the ten biggest clonotypes.

This clonotype was picked up a small number of times. Its target antigen remains unknown. Per-nucleotide qualities are absent, and no much larger clonotype sits a single base away. Donors were roughly 40 systemically healthy Caucasian individuals from Russia aged roughly 6 to 90 years. Ten milliliters of peripheral blood were drawn from each donor into EDTA-treated Vacutainer tubes. Ficoll-Paque density-gradient centrifugation was used to isolate PBMCs, with at least 6 million per sample. Total RNA was extracted from PBMCs with Trizol reagent, with at least 5.5 micrograms obtained per sample. Naive CD45RAhigh/CD27high T cell percentages were measured by flow cytometry on a PBMC aliquot from every donor.

The sequence was obtained from a woman aged 60-75 years in good health. The sample consisted of blood. The chain uses TRBV3-1 and TRBJ2-5; TRBD1 is possibly the D segment (6 matching bases). The nucleotides read TGTGCCAGCAGCCAAGATGATTTCGGGACAACTTTCCAAGAGACCCAGTACTTC. It codes for CASSQDDFGTTFQETQYF.